This record covers a single T cell receptor (beta chain). The data were obtained in a study of graft-versus-host responses after intestinal transplantation. Assay used: immunoSEQ multiplex PCR; TCRdb lists only in-frame clones, some missing. Counted here are around 4,300 clones, roughly 84% occurring once; the ten biggest clones make up over 5.5%. Time point denoted: postoperative day 105 after intestinal transplantation (dayNNNN = postoperative day). Investigators treated the graft tissue so that it released intraepithelial and lamina propria lymphocytes. J was trimmed by 6 bases and V by 0 bases; bases with no gene match: 3. The CDR3 has 15 residues. Germline assignment: CDR1 SGHDT and CDR2 YYEEEE.

The chain combines TRBV5-6 with TRBJ2-1; 10 nucleotides match TRBD2. The starting material was ileum tissue, obtained 105 days after intestinal transplantation. The sequence was collected from a human patient who received an intestinal transplant, so some T cells may come from the graft donor. Written as DNA, the CDR3 is TGTGCCAGCAGCTTGGGACTAGCGGGCGGCAATGAGCAGTTCTTC. Its protein is CASSLGLAGGNEQFF.